This T cell receptor (beta chain) comes out of a study of T cells in Graves' hyperthyroidism and ophthalmopathy (dated by TCRdb to about 2019). About the full investigation: Peripheral blood samples were taken at the time of initial diagnosis, prior to any treatment. In addition, the study compared T-cell repertoires in thyroid tissue and in blood from several Graves' hyperthyroidism patients. Prospective prediction of ophthalmopathy was tested in an independent validation cohort of fewer than 20 hyperthyroidism patients and some 17 patients who later progressed to ophthalmopathy. After sampling, hyperthyroidism patients received methimazole starting at 30 mg daily, and ophthalmopathy patients received high-dose intravenous methylprednisolone. The paper reports TCR Vbeta CDR3 sequencing of approximately 140 peripheral blood samples: approximately 43 ophthalmopathy, fewer than 80 hyperthyroidism and some 17 progressor patients. The approximately 97 discovery patients were randomly divided into training and test sets at a 7:3 ratio. A discovery cohort of approximately 97 patients, fewer than 50 with Graves' ophthalmopathy and 57 with stable Graves' hyperthyroidism, was used to find distinguishing TCR V-J signatures. What the authors observed across the whole study: Most expanded thyroid clonotypes (frequency above 0.001) were also detected in blood, suggesting blood repertoires may reflect thyroid immune responses. Ophthalmopathy was separated from stable hyperthyroidism by a 13 V-J signature model, with 85% to 90% sensitivity and just over 81% specificity obtained in cross-validation and 80%/75% obtained in testing. No statistical method was used to set the sample size in advance, and investigators knew the group allocation. During validation, the model predicted progression to ophthalmopathy a median of roughly 7.1 months ahead of onset, with almost 71% sensitivity and 72.22% specificity.

V is reduced by 3 bases and J by 3 bases, leaving a spacing of 11 bases between them. Spanning cysteine to phenylalanine, the CDR3 consists of 14 amino acids. Left in the record is the CDR3 DNA by itself, 42 bases read in frame from the first base. CDR1 MDHEN and CDR2 SYDVKM were looked up in the germline V gene. This clonotype was counted ten times or more. Its target antigen remains unknown. Base quality data are lacking; no much larger clone is found one base away. In the ophthalmopathy patients, disease was moderately to severely active, with a Clinical Activity Score of 3 or more, a NOSPECS grade of 4 or more, and a duration of less than 3 months. Exclusion was applied to patients with uncontrolled infections, other autoimmune diseases, pregnancy or lactation. Clinical symptoms, serum thyroxine and TRAb, thyroid ultrasound, and orbital computed tomography formed the basis for the diagnoses. Ficoll-Paque density gradient centrifugation was used to isolate PBMCs from about 9.4 ml of fresh peripheral blood. Trizol reagent was used to extract total RNA, and RNA quality was then checked on an Agilent 2100 Bioanalyzer.

TCR beta CDR3 regions were amplified from RNA transcripts. A first-round RT-PCR of the TCR CDR3 used the HTBI primer set with the Qiagen OneStep RT-PCR kit. Libraries were constructed in a second round of multiplex PCR, after which size selection and purification were carried out. Sequencing of the libraries was done on an Illumina HiSeq2000 using paired-end 100 bp reads. The published analysis was carried out like this. SOAPnuke was used to process the raw data, with reads discarded if the reads contained adapters or uncalled bases, had a mean Phred below 15, or lacked an exact constant-primer or identifier match. COPE v1.2.5 was used to merge the high-quality paired reads, and each unique nucleotide sequence was defined as a clonotype. Clonotypes were aligned to IMGT TRBV, TRBD and TRBJ reference segments using MiTCR v1.1. The analysis was restricted to V-J combinations with a frequency above 0.0001, which together covered roughly 99% of the repertoires. The TCS score was defined as F50 (clonal expansion) divided by E x V (chaos), with BLOSUM62-based TCRdist calculated between CDR3 peptides within each V-J. Welch's t-statistics and random forest reduced roughly 500 V-J features to 10 to 15, which were used in a naive Bayes classifier (R e1071). The Morisita-Horn index was used to measure how similar the thyroid and blood repertoires were. TCRdb ran its own pipeline on the public reads, namely fastp trimming at Q25 and MiXCR clone calling, and kept in-frame beta chains. Rows merge per CDR3 protein into single entries with the most common DNA and genes. For this entry, the V and J calls and clone size follow TCRdb and not the study's own pipeline. The sample yields hundreds of thousands of distinct CDR3 sequences; over 12% were counted once. Together, the top ten hold around 4% of the sample.

Sequencing was performed on blood. The sequence came from a middle-aged woman with Graves' ophthalmopathy. Recombination linked TRBV28 to TRBJ1-1, with an unclear D gene assignment. The CDR3 loop reads CASSFLRDDTEAFF. The nucleotide sequence is TGTGCCAGCAGTTTCCTCCGGGATGACACTGAAGCTTTCTTT.